This T cell receptor (beta chain) was sequenced for a study of control samples from healthy donors and cancer patients. The germline gives CDR1 LGHDT, CDR2 YNNKEL (reference sequence). Unmatched junction bases numbered 2, after V lost 0 bases and J lost 0 bases. The CDR3 runs to 16 residues. The data were produced by immunoSEQ multiplex PCR, yet TCRdb's version contains in-frame clones alone and is incomplete. Among 30,000 to 40,000 clones listed, 85% to 95% were seen once. Sequenced sample: PBMCs. The chain joins TRBV3-1 (or the pseudogene TRBV3-2) to TRBJ2-3; 8 bases are shared with TRBD2. This clonotype was obtained from a man aged 40-50 years with colorectal cancer. The CDR3 bases are TGTGCCAGCAGCCAAGAGGCGGGGGGTAGCACAGATACGCAGTATTTT. It is translated as CASSQEAGGSTDTQYF.